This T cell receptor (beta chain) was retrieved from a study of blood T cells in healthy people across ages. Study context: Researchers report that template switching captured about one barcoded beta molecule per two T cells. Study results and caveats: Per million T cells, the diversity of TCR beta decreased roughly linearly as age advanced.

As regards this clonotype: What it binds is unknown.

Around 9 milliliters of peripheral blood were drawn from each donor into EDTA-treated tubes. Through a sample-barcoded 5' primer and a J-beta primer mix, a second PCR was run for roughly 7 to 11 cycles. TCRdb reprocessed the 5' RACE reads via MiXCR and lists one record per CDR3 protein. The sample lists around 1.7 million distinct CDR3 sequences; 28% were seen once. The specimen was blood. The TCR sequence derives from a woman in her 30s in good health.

The CDR3 protein is CASSHPGLLSGNTIYF. The CDR3 DNA reads TGTGCCAGCAGCCATCCAGGGTTACTCTCTGGAAACACCATATATTTT. V usage is TRBV21-1 and J usage is TRBJ1-3; the table's TRBD1 call for D was not verified on the DNA. TRBV21-1 is described as a pseudogene. This CDR3 has 16 residues.